This T cell receptor beta chain was captured in a study of early T cells in non-severe SARS-CoV-2 infection (dated by TCRdb to the early 2020s). Concerning the study at large: TCR sequencing used bulk RNA from unsorted whole blood, so alpha and beta chains could not be paired. Beyond this particular receptor, the publication reports: VDJdb matching was skewed toward anti-spike CD8 responses and likely underestimated virus-specific expansions by missing private and CD4 specificities.

In its sample, this clonotype comes out as medium-sized (0.01 to 0.1%). Its antigen is currently not known. Base qualities are not at hand, and no much larger clone is one base apart. The library was made by 5' RACE. TCRdb lists the instrument as NextSeq 500. The TCR library protocol attached unique molecular identifiers to individual cDNA molecules to correct for sequencing error and PCR bias. TCR alpha and beta chains were both sequenced, and the abundances of alpha and beta sequences in each sample were closely correlated with each other. In the paper's pipeline: Decombinator V4 was used to annotate the V gene, J gene and CDR3 of the TCR sequences. TCRs were defined as expanded if a significant change between any two time points was detected under a Poisson model with p below 0.0001. TCR abundances were normalised to the total number of TCRs sequenced per sample and were expressed as counts per million. A search of VDJdb, accessed on 1 November 2021, was run for TCRs annotated to CMV, EBV and SARS-CoV-2, with TCRs annotated for multiple antigens excluded. Starting from the raw public reads, TCRdb applied fastp trimming at Q25, assembled clones with MiXCR and retained in-frame beta chains. Merged by CDR3 protein, the rows form single entries marked with the most common genes and DNA. TCRdb's processing, not the study's, gives the V and J calls here. A total of 25,000 to 30,000 distinct CDR3 sequences appear in this sample, 4% to 5.5% of them only once. The top ten hold about 4.2% of the sample.

The study was a case-control design nested within a healthcare worker cohort in London, UK, with weekly nasopharyngeal swab PCR tests and blood sampling. Healthcare workers were recruited during the week of the UK lockdown, between 23 and 31 March 2020, and followed weekly for up to roughly 16 weeks. The sequence came from an adult who was a healthcare worker with PCR-confirmed SARS-CoV-2 infection or an uninfected control (not recorded which). Sequencing was performed on whole blood.

This receptor has the CDR3 CASSLDYEQYF. The sequence in DNA is TGTGCCAGCAGCCTGGATTACGAGCAGTACTTC. This sequence uses TRBV14 and TRBJ2-7; the D gene is unclear. Deletion took 4 bases off V and 4 bases off J, with a span of 5 bases between the germline ends. According to the germline V gene, CDR1 reads SGHDN and CDR2 reads FVKESK. From cysteine to phenylalanine, the CDR3 is 11 amino acids long. Only the CDR3 region is kept as DNA, spanning 33 bases read in frame from base 1.